This is a list of T cell receptor beta chains from one sample in a study of T cell responses to AZD1222 COVID-19 vaccine. Generated by immunoSEQ multiplex PCR, the TCRdb table keeps only in-frame clones and is missing some. The data show about 100,000 clones, roughly 89% seen once. Sequencing used peripheral blood, obtained on day 0 of AZD1222 vaccination. All receptors derive from an adult in good health. Each CDR3 is given with its conserved first and last residue. The D gene is left open where the match is weak. Part of the rows lack a size; the others show once, few, many or a class for expanded clones.

d_call clone_size j_call v_call cdr3_nt cdr3_aa
. . TRBJ1-3 TRBV9 TGTGCCAGCAGCGCCCCCCCGGGGGAAACTGGAAACACCATATATTTT CASSAPPGETGNTIYF
TRBD2 . TRBJ2-1 TRBV29-1 TGCAGCGTTGTCCGCGGGGGGATATACAATGAGCAGTTCTTC CSVVRGGIYNEQFF
TRBD2 . TRBJ2-5 TRBV7-3 TGTGCCAGCAGCGTAGTCGGGAGGGAGACCCAGTACTTC CASSVVGRETQYF
. . TRBJ2-1 TRBV6-5 TGTGCCAGCAGTTACTCCCTAAACAATGAGCAGTTCTTC CASSYSLNNEQFF
. . TRBJ2-3 TRBV7-9 TGTGCCAGCAGCCGAGAGGTATTCGCAGGTACAGATACGCAGTATTTT CASSREVFAGTDTQYF
. . TRBJ2-5 TRBV2 TGTGCCAGCAGTGATTGGTCCTCCCATCAAGAGACCCAGTACTTC CASSDWSSHQETQYF
. . TRBJ1-2 TRBV19 TGTGCCAGTAGTATAGCCATGGACGGTCGGTATGGCTACACCTTC CASSIAMDGRYGYTF
. . TRBJ2-7 TRBV5-1 TGCGCCAGCAGCTTGAGAGAAGGGTTCAGCGAGCAGTACTTC CASSLREGFSEQYF
TRBD2 . TRBJ2-7 TRBV3-1/TRBV3-2 TGTGCCAGCAGCTACGGGGGGGCCAGGTACGAGCAGTACTTC CASSYGGARYEQYF
TRBD2 . TRBJ2-7 TRBV5-1 TGCGCCAGCAGCACCGGGACTAGCGACTCCTACGAGCAGTACTTC CASSTGTSDSYEQYF
. . TRBJ2-7 TRBV7-8 TGTGCCAGCAGCCCCACCGTAACCTACGAGCAGTACTTC CASSPTVTYEQYF
. . TRBJ2-7 TRBV5-1 TGCGCCAGCAGCTTGGCTGGCTTCTCCTACGAGCAGTACTTC CASSLAGFSYEQYF
. few TRBJ2-3 TRBV18 TGTGCCAGCTCACTCTCAGGCACAGATACGCAGTATTTT CASSLSGTDTQYF
. few TRBJ2-5 TRBV7-9 TGTGCCAGCAGCCCAGAGGGAGCTGGGCGGGAGACCCAGTACTTC CASSPEGAGRETQYF
TRBD1 . TRBJ2-5 TRBV18 TGTGCCAGCTCACCTCCGGGACAGGGAAGGGAGACCCAGTACTTC CASSPPGQGRETQYF
TRBD2 . TRBJ2-1 TRBV6-2/TRBV6-3 TGTGCCAGCAGTTACGTGACTAGCTGGAAGGCTGAGCAGTTCTTC CASSYVTSWKAEQFF
TRBD1 once TRBJ1-1 TRBV19 TGTGCCAGTAGGTGGACAGGGCTGTTAGACACTGAAGCTTTCTTT CASRWTGLLDTEAFF
. . TRBJ2-7 TRBV27 TGTGCCAGCAGTTTAGTTGGGGGCGATTTACACGAGCAGTACTTC CASSLVGGDLHEQYF
. . TRBJ1-5 TRBV7-2 TGTGCCAGCAGCTTATGGGATAGCAATCAGCCCCAGCATTTT CASSLWDSNQPQHF
. . TRBJ1-5 TRBV19 TGTGCCAGTAGCAGGGGAGAAGGTCAGCCCCAGCATTTT CASSRGEGQPQHF
. . TRBJ1-2 TRBV3-1/TRBV3-2 TGTGCCAGCAGCCAAGTACTTGGGGGCTACACCTTC CASSQVLGGYTF
. . TRBJ2-5 TRBV11-1 TGTGCCAGCAGCCCCCGACTAGGGGCGGAGACCCAGTACTTC CASSPRLGAETQYF
TRBD1 . TRBJ2-7 TRBV28 TGTGCCAGCAAATCGACAGGGTCGTCGGTTGGCGAGCAGTACTTC CASKSTGSSVGEQYF